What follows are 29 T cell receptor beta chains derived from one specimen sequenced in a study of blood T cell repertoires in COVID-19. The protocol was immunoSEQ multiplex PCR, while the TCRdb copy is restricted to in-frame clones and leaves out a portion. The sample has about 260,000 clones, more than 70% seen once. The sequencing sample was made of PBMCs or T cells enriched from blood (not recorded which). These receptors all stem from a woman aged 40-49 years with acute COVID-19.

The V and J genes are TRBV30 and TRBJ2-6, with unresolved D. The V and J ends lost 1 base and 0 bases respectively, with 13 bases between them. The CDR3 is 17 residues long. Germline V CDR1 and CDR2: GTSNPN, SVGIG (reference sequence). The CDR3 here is CAWSALLVLSGANVLTF. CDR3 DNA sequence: TGTGCCTGGAGTGCCCTACTCGTTCTCTCTGGGGCCAACGTCCTGACTTTC.

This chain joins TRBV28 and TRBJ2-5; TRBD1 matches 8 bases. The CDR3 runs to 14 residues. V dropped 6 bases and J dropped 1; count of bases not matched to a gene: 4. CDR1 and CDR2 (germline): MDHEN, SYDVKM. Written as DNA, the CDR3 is TGTGCCAGCAGCAACGACAGGGGCCAAGAGACCCAGTACTTC. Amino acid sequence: CASSNDRGQETQYF.

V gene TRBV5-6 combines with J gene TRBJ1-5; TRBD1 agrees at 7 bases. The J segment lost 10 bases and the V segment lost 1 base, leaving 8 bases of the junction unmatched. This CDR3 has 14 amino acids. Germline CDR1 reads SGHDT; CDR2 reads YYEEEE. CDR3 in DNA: TGTGCCAGCAGCTTGAGGGCAGGGGGGTTTCCCCAGCATTTT. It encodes CASSLRAGGFPQHF.

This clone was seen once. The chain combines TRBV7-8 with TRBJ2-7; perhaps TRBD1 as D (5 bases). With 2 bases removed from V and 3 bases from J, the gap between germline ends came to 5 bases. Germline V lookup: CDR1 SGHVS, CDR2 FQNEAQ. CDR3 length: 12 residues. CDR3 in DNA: TGTGCCAGCAGCTTAAGGGGCTACGAGCAGTACGTC. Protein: CASSLRGYEQYV.

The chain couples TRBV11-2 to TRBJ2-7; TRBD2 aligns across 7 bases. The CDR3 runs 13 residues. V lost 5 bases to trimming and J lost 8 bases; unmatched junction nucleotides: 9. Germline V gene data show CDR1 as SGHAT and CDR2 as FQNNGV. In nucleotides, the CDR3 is TGTGCCAGCAGCCTTGGGACGCGGGGGAAGCAGTACTTC. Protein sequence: CASSLGTRGKQYF. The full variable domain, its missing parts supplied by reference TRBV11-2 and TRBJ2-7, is EAGVAQSPRYKIIEKRQSVAFWCNPISGHATLYWYQQILGQGPKLLIQFQNNGVVDDSQLPKDRFSAERLKGVDSTLKIQPAKLEDSAVYLCASSLGTRGKQYFGPGTRLTVT.

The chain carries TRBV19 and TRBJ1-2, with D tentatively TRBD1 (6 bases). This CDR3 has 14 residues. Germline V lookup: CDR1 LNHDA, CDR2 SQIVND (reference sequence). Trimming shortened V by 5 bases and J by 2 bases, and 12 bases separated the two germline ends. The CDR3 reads CASSRGGPNYGYTF. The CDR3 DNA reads TGTGCCAGTAGTCGGGGGGGCCCGAACTATGGCTACACCTTC.

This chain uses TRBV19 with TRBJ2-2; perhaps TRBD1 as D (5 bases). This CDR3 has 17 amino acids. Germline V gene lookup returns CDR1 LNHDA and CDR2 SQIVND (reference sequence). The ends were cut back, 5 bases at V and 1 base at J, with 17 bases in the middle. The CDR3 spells CASSSKGPTGNTGELFF. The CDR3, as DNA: TGTGCCAGTAGTTCAAAAGGTCCAACAGGGAACACCGGGGAGCTGTTTTTT.

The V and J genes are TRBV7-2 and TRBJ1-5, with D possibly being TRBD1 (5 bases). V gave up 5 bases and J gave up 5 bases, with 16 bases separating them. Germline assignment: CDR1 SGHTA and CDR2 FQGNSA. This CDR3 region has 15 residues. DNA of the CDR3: TGTGCCAGCAGCGCAACTCCCAGGGCCTATCAGCCCCAGCATTTT. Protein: CASSATPRAYQPQHF.

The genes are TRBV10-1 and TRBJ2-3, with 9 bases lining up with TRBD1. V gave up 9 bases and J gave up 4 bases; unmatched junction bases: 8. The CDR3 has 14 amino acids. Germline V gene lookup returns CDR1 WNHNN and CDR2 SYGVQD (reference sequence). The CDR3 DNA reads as TGCGCCAGTAGTCGGGACAGGGTATCAGATACGCAGTATTTT. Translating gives CASSRDRVSDTQYF.

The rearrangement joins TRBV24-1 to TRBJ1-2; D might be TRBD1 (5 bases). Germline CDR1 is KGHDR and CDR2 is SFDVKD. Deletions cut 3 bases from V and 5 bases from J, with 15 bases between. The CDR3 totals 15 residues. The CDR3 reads CATSDTQDNFYGYTF. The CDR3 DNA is TGTGCCACCAGTGATACCCAGGACAATTTTTATGGCTACACCTTC.

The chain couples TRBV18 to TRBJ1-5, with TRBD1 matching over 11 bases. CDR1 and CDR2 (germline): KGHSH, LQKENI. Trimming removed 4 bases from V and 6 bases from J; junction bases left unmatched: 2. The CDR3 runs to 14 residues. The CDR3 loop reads CASSRGTGGQPQHF. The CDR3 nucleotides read TGTGCCAGCTCACGCGGGACAGGGGGTCAGCCCCAGCATTTT. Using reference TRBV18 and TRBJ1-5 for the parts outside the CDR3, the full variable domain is NAGVMQNPRHLVRRRGQEARLRCSPMKGHSHVYWYRQLPEEGLKFMVYLQKENIIDESGMPKERFSAEFPKEGPSILRIQQVVRGDSAAYFCASSRGTGGQPQHFGDGTRLSIL.

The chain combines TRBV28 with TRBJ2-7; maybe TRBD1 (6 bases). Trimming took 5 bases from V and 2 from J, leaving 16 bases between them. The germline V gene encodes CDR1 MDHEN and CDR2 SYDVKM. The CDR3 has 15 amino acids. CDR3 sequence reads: CASSLAGDQAYEQYF. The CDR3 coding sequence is TGTGCCAGCAGTCTAGCAGGGGACCAAGCCTACGAGCAGTACTTC.

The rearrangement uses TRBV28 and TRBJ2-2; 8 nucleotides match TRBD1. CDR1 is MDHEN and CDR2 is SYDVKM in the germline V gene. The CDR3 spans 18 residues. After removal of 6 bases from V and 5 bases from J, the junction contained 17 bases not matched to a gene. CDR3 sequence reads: CASRGMKGQEVWTGELFF. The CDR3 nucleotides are TGTGCCAGCAGGGGTATGAAGGGACAGGAAGTTTGGACCGGGGAGCTGTTTTTT.

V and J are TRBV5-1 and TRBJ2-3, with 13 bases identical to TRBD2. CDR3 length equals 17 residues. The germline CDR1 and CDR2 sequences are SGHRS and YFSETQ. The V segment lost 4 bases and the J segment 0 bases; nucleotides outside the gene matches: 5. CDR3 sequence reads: CASSRGLAGVSTDTQYF. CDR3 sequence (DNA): TGCGCCAGCAGCCGTGGACTAGCGGGAGTTAGCACAGATACGCAGTATTTT.

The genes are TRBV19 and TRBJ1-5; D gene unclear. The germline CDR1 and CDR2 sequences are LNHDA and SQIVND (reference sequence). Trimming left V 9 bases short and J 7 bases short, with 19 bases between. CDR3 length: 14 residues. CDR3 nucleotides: TGTGCCAGCGGATCTCCTGGGAGAAGACAGCCCCAGCATTTT. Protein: CASGSPGRRQPQHF.

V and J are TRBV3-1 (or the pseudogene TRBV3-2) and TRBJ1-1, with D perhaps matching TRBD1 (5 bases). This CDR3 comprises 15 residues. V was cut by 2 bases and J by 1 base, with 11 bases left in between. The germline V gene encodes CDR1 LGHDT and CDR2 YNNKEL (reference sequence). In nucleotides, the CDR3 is TGTGCCAGCAGCCAAATGGGCAGGGAGAACACTGAAGCTTTCTTT. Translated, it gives CASSQMGRENTEAFF.

CDR3 DNA: TGTGCCTGGAGTGGGGCGGGGGCAGGGGCCCTGAACACTGAAGCTTTCTTT. It codes for CAWSGAGAGALNTEAFF. The rearrangement links TRBV30 to TRBJ1-1, with D tentatively TRBD1 (6 bases). V dropped 1 base and J dropped 0 bases, with 18 bases sitting between them. The V gene's germline CDR1 is GTSNPN and CDR2 SVGIG (reference sequence). The CDR3 loop spans 17 amino acids.

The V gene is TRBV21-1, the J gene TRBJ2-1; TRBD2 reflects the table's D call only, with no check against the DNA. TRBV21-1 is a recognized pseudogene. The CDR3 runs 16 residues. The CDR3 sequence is CASSKEGGRPSNEQFF. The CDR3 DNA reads TGTGCCAGCAGCAAAGAGGGCGGGAGACCCTCAAATGAGCAGTTCTTC.

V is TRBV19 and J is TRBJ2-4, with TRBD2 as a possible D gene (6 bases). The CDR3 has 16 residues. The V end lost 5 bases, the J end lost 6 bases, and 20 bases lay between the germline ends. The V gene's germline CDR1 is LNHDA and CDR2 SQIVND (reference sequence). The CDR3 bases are TGTGCCAGTAGTTTGGAGGGCCTCGGTTCGGGAAACATTCAGTACTTC. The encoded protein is CASSLEGLGSGNIQYF.

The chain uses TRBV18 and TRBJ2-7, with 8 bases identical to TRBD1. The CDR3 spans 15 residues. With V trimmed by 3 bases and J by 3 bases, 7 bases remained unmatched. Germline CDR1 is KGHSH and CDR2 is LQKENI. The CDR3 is CASSPSLGQGYEQYF. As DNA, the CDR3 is TGTGCCAGCTCACCCTCCCTTGGACAGGGCTACGAGCAGTACTTC. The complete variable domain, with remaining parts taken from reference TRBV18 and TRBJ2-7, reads NAGVMQNPRHLVRRRGQEARLRCSPMKGHSHVYWYRQLPEEGLKFMVYLQKENIIDESGMPKERFSAEFPKEGPSILRIQQVVRGDSAAYFCASSPSLGQGYEQYFGPGTRLTVT.

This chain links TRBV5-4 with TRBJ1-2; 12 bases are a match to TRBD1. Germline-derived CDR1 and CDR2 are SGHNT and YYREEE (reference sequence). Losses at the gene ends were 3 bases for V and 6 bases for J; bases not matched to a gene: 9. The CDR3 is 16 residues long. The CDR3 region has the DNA TGTGCCAGCAGCTGGGGCAAGGGACAGGGGGCAAATGGCTACACCTTC. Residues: CASSWGKGQGANGYTF.

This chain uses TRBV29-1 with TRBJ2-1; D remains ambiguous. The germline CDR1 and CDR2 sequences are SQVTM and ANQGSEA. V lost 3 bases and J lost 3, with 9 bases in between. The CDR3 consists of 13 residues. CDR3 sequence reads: CSVEWAGYNEQFF. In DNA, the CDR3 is TGCAGCGTTGAGTGGGCAGGCTACAATGAGCAGTTCTTC.

CDR3 amino acids: CASGGQTSSEPQHF. The DNA of the CDR3 is TGCGCCAGCGGCGGACAGACGTCCTCGGAGCCCCAGCATTTT. The chain couples TRBV10-2 to TRBJ1-5; possibly TRBD1 for D (6 bases). V was pared by 8 bases and J by 8 bases, with 19 bases between. This CDR3 spans 14 amino acids. The germline V gene has CDR1 WSHSY and CDR2 SAAADI.

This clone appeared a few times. The CDR3 DNA follows: TGTGCCAGCAGTTTGGTCGGGGATAGTGAGCAGTTCTTC. Translated: CASSLVGDSEQFF. This chain uses TRBV12-3 or TRBV12-4 with TRBJ2-1; tentatively, D is TRBD2 (5 bases). With 3 bases removed from V and 9 bases from J, the gap between germline ends came to 12 bases. The CDR3 runs 13 residues.

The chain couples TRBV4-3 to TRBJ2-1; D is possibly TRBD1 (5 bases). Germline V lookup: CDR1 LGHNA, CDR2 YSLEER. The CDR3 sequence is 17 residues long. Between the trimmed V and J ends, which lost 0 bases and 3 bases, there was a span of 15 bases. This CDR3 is CASSQDFGRAVYNEQFF. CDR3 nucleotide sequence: TGCGCCAGCAGCCAAGATTTTGGCAGGGCCGTCTACAATGAGCAGTTCTTC.

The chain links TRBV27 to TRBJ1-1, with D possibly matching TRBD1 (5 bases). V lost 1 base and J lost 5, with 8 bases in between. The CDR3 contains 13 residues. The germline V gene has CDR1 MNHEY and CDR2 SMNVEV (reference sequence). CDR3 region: CASSLYRGTEAFF. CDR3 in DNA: TGTGCCAGCAGTTTATACCGGGGGACTGAAGCTTTCTTT.

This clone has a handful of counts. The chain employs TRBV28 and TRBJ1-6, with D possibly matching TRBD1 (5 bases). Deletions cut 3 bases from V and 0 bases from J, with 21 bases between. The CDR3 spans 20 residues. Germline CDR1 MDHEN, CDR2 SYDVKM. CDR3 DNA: TGTGCCAGCAGTTTCCCGTCGGGGCGGGGTATAGGCTCCTATAATTCACCCCTCCACTTT. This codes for CASSFPSGRGIGSYNSPLHF.

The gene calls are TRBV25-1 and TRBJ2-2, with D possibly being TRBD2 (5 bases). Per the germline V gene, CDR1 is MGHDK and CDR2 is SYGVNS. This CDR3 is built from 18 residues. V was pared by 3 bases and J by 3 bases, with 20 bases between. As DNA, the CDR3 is TGTGCCAGCAGTGATAGTGTGCGACCTAGCAGCTACACCGGGGAGCTGTTTTTT. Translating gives CASSDSVRPSSYTGELFF.

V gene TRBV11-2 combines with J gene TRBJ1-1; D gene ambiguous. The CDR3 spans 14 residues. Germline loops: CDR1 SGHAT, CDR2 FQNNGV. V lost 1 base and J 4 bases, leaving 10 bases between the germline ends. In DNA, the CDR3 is TGTGCCAGCAGCTTAGTTATAGGAGCCACTGAAGCTTTCTTT. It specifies CASSLVIGATEAFF.